This is a list of T cell receptor beta chains from one sample in a study of shared clonotypes between healthy human individuals. Produced via immunoSEQ multiplex PCR; TCRdb's table is partial and in-frame only. The data contain about 580,000 clones, 95% to 98% of them singletons. The sequencing sample was made of naive CD8+ T cells sorted from blood. These receptors were taken from a man younger than 45 in good health. Both conserved end residues are part of each CDR3. A D gene is named only where the DNA matches it firmly. The size entry is marked missing in some rows and otherwise reads once, few, many or a size class.

v_call: TRBV7-8; j_call: TRBJ1-3; d_call: -; clone_size: -; cdr3_aa: CASSSESRQVSGNTIYF; cdr3_nt: TGTGCCAGCAGCTCCGAATCCCGGCAGGTCTCTGGAAACACCATATATTTT
v_call: TRBV12-5; j_call: TRBJ2-7; d_call: -; clone_size: -; cdr3_aa: CASGLAPHGSRSQEQYF; cdr3_nt: TGTGCTAGTGGTTTGGCCCCCCACGGTTCCCGCTCGCAGGAGCAGTACTTC
v_call: TRBV29-1; j_call: TRBJ1-2; d_call: -; clone_size: -; cdr3_aa: CSVDTGTNYGYTF; cdr3_nt: TGCAGCGTCGACACAGGGACAAACTATGGCTACACCTTC
v_call: TRBV9; j_call: TRBJ2-3; d_call: -; clone_size: -; cdr3_aa: CASSVVGLTDTQYF; cdr3_nt: TGTGCCAGCAGCGTAGTAGGGTTGACAGATACGCAGTATTTT
v_call: TRBV6-4; j_call: TRBJ2-7; d_call: TRBD2; clone_size: -; cdr3_aa: CASSAPRLADPGQYF; cdr3_nt: TGTGCCAGCAGTGCTCCCCGACTAGCCGACCCGGGGCAGTACTTC
v_call: TRBV7-9; j_call: TRBJ2-7; d_call: -; clone_size: -; cdr3_aa: CASSLATLAPYEQYF; cdr3_nt: TGTGCCAGCAGCTTAGCGACCCTTGCTCCCTACGAGCAGTACTTC
v_call: TRBV27; j_call: TRBJ1-4; d_call: -; clone_size: -; cdr3_aa: CASAPWLMREVNEKLFF; cdr3_nt: TGTGCCAGCGCCCCATGGCTCATGAGGGAAGTGAATGAAAAACTGTTTTTT
v_call: TRBV28; j_call: TRBJ1-4; d_call: -; clone_size: -; cdr3_aa: CASRPRVPVSATNEKLFF; cdr3_nt: TGTGCCAGCAGGCCTAGGGTTCCGGTTTCTGCAACTAATGAAAAACTGTTTTTT
v_call: TRBV28; j_call: TRBJ2-7; d_call: TRBD1; clone_size: -; cdr3_aa: CASKGASREQYF; cdr3_nt: TGTGCCAGCAAGGGGGCCTCCCGGGAGCAGTACTTC
v_call: TRBV5-1; j_call: TRBJ2-1; d_call: TRBD1; clone_size: -; cdr3_aa: CASSPGDSSYNEQFF; cdr3_nt: TGCGCCAGCAGCCCCGGGGACAGCTCCTACAATGAGCAGTTCTTC
v_call: TRBV7-9; j_call: TRBJ2-1; d_call: TRBD1; clone_size: -; cdr3_aa: CASSSGQGWDEQFF; cdr3_nt: TGTGCCAGCAGCTCCGGACAGGGTTGGGATGAGCAGTTCTTC
v_call: TRBV14; j_call: TRBJ2-2; d_call: -; clone_size: -; cdr3_aa: CASSLIVGTVNTGELFF; cdr3_nt: TGTGCCAGCAGCCTTATTGTAGGGACGGTCAACACCGGGGAGCTGTTTTTT
v_call: TRBV11-2; j_call: TRBJ2-7; d_call: -; clone_size: -; cdr3_aa: CASSTDEYEQYF; cdr3_nt: TGTGCCAGCAGCACGGACGAGTACGAGCAGTACTTC
v_call: TRBV15; j_call: TRBJ1-3; d_call: -; clone_size: -; cdr3_aa: CATSRDRAGGNTIYF; cdr3_nt: TGTGCCACCAGCAGAGATAGGGCTGGTGGAAACACCATATATTTT
v_call: TRBV6-1; j_call: TRBJ1-5; d_call: -; clone_size: -; cdr3_aa: CASSPGPSPQHF; cdr3_nt: TGTGCCAGCAGTCCGGGACCCTCGCCCCAGCATTTT
v_call: TRBV7-9; j_call: TRBJ2-1; d_call: -; clone_size: -; cdr3_aa: CASSRGGWLKQFF; cdr3_nt: TGTGCCAGCAGCCGCGGCGGTTGGTTGAAGCAGTTCTTC
v_call: TRBV19; j_call: TRBJ2-1; d_call: TRBD2; clone_size: few; cdr3_aa: CASSRGTSGSSYNEQFF; cdr3_nt: TGTGCCAGTAGTCGAGGGACTAGCGGGAGCTCCTACAATGAGCAGTTCTTC
v_call: TRBV5-8; j_call: TRBJ1-5; d_call: TRBD1; clone_size: -; cdr3_aa: CASSIRQGAMPDQPQHF; cdr3_nt: TGTGCCAGCAGCATAAGACAGGGGGCGATGCCTGATCAGCCCCAGCATTTT